This TCR beta chain came from a study of blood T cell repertoires in COVID-19. Libraries were prepared by immunoSEQ multiplex PCR; TCRdb keeps only in-frame clonotypes and omits some of them. The sample includes 340,000 or so clones, 70% to 90% of them seen just once. This clone was detected once. The CDR3 totals 19 residues. Germline V CDR1 and CDR2: LNHNV, YYDKDF (reference sequence). V lost 3 bases and J lost 0; bases outside the gene matches: 11. Participant-given clinical history determined each cohort assignment. The V call is TRBV15, the J call TRBJ2-6, with 7 bases aligning to TRBD1. The sequence was collected from a woman in her thirties or forties with acute COVID-19. Material for sequencing was PBMCs or T cells enriched from blood (not recorded which). The CDR3, as DNA: TGTGCCACCAGCAGGGAGACAGGGCCCATAAGCTCTGGGGCCAACGTCCTGACTTTC. Translation: CATSRETGPISSGANVLTF.